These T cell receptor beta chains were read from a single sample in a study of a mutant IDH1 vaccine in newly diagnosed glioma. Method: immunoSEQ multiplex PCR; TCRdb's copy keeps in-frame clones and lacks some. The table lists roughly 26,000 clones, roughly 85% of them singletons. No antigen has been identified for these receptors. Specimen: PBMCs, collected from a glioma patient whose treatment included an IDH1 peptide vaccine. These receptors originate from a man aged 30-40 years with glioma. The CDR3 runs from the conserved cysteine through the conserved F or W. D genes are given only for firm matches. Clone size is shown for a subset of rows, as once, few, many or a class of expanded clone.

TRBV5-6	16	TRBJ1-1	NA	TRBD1	TGTGCCAGCAGCTCAGGGGGGGGTTGGGAGGACACTGAAGCTTTCTTT	CASSSGGGWEDTEAFF
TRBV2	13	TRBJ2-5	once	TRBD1	TGTGCCAGCAGAGACAGGGGGCTGGAGACCCAGTACTTC	CASRDRGLETQYF
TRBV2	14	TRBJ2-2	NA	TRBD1	TGTGCCAGCAGGGACAGGGCGGAAACCGGGGAGCTGTTTTTT	CASRDRAETGELFF
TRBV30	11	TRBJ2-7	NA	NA	TGTGCCTGGAGCCACTCCTACGAGCAGTACTTC	CAWSHSYEQYF
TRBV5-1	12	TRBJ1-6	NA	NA	TGCGCCAGCAGCCCCGATAATTCACCCCTCCACTTT	CASSPDNSPLHF
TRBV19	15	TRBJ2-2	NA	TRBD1	TGTGCCAGTAGTAACCAGGGGGCCGACACCGGGGAGCTGTTTTTT	CASSNQGADTGELFF
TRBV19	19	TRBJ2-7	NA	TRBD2	TGTGCCAGTAGTGCGGGACTAGCGGGAGGCCCCTCGATTCGGCACGAGCAGTACTTC	CASSAGLAGGPSIRHEQYF
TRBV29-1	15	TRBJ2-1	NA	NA	TGCAGCGTCCAGCCCCGACGGACAGCTTCGTATGAGCAGTTCTTC	CSVQPRRTASYEQFF
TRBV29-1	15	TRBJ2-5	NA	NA	TGCAGCGCAGGAGTCGGGGGATCCGACCGAGAGACCCAGTACTTC	CSAGVGGSDRETQYF
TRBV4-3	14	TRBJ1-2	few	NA	TGCGCCAGCAGCCAAGAAGGCAGGGACTATGGCTACACCTTC	CASSQEGRDYGYTF
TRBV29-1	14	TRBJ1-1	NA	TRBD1	TGCAGCGTTGAGACTCAGGGGGCAGGTACTGAAGCTTTCTTT	CSVETQGAGTEAFF
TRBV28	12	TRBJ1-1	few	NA	TGTGCCAGCAGTCCTCAGGGCACTGAAGCTTTCTTT	CASSPQGTEAFF
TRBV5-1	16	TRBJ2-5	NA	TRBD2	TGCGCCAGCAGCCCCGAGCCTAGCGGGAGTATTGAGACCCAGTACTTC	CASSPEPSGSIETQYF
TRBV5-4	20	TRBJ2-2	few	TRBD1	TGTGCCAGCAGCCCAGGACAGGGATGGGGACCCCAGGAGAACACCGGGGAGCTGTTTTTT	CASSPGQGWGPQENTGELFF
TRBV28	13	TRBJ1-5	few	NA	TGTGCCACTATTCCGACAGGTAATCAGCCCCAGCATTTT	CATIPTGNQPQHF
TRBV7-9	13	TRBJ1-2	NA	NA	TGTGCCAGCAGCCCGACCGCGAACTATGGCTACACCTTC	CASSPTANYGYTF
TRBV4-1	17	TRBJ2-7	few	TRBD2	TGCGCCAGCAGTCCGGGACTAGCGGGAGGTCGGAACTACGAGCAGTACTTC	CASSPGLAGGRNYEQYF
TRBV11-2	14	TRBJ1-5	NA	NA	TGTGCCAGCAGCTTAGGGACTCCTAATCAGCCCCAGCATTTT	CASSLGTPNQPQHF
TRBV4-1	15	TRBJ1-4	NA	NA	TGCGCCAGCAGCCAAGTACCCGGGACGGTAGAAAAACTGTTTTTT	CASSQVPGTVEKLFF
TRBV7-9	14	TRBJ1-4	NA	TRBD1	TGTGCCAGCAGCTCGACAGGGTTAAATGAAAAACTGTTTTTT	CASSSTGLNEKLFF
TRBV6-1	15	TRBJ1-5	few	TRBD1	TGTGCCAGCAGTCCAACAGGGGATAGCAATCAGCCCCAGCATTTT	CASSPTGDSNQPQHF
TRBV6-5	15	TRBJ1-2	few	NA	TGTGCCAGCAGTTACGATGGCAGCTCTAACTATGGCTACACCTTC	CASSYDGSSNYGYTF
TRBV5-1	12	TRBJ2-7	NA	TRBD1	TGCGCCAGCCGAGGGGGCTGGGGCGAGCAGTACTTC	CASRGGWGEQYF
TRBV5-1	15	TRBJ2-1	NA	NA	TGCGCCAGCAGCTTGGTAGGGACGACCTACAATGAGCAGTTCTTC	CASSLVGTTYNEQFF
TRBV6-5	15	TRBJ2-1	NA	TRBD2	TGTGCCAGCAGTCCGAGGACTAGCGGGAGTGTTGAGCAGTTCTTC	CASSPRTSGSVEQFF
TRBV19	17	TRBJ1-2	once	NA	TGTGCCAGTAGTATTCACAGGGCCGAAACTTCTAACTATGGCTACACCTTC	CASSIHRAETSNYGYTF
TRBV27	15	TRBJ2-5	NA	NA	TGTGCCAGCAGCCCGGACACCCAGAGGGTGGAGACCCAGTACTTC	CASSPDTQRVETQYF
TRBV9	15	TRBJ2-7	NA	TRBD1	TGTGCCAGCAGCGTAGGGGACAGGGCTTTTCACGAGCAGTACTTC	CASSVGDRAFHEQYF
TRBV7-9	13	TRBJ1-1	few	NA	TGTGCCAGCGGCCGCGGGCTTGGCACTGAAGCTTTCTTT	CASGRGLGTEAFF
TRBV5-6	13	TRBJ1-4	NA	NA	TGTGCCAGCAGATCAGCGGGGGGAGGAAAACTGTTTTTT	CASRSAGGGKLFF
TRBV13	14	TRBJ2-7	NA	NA	TGTGCCAGCAGCTTATCTCGGGTAATCTACGAGCAGTACTTC	CASSLSRVIYEQYF
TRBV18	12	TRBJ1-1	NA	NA	TGTGCCAGCTCACCAGCGGACACTGAAGCTTTCTTT	CASSPADTEAFF
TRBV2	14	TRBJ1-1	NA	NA	TGTGCCAGCAGTCGAGACGGACAGAACACTGAAGCTTTCTTT	CASSRDGQNTEAFF
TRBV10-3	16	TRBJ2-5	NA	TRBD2	TGTGCCATCAGTGAGACCAGGACTAGTGTGTCGGAGACCCAGTACTTC	CAISETRTSVSETQYF
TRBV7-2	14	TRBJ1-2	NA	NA	TGTGCCAGCAGCTCAGGAGGGGGATGGAGTGGCTACACCTTC	CASSSGGGWSGYTF
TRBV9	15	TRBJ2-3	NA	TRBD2	TGTGCCAGCAGCCCAAACTTAGGACTAGCAGATACGCAGTATTTT	CASSPNLGLADTQYF
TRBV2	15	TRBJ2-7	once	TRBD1	TGTGCCAGCAAGTATGGAAGGGACAGTACCTACGAGCAGTACTTC	CASKYGRDSTYEQYF
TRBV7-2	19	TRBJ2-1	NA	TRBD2	TGTGCCAGCACTCCAAGTGGGGCTAGCGGGGGCCGCCGGAGGAATGAGCAGTTCTTC	CASTPSGASGGRRRNEQFF
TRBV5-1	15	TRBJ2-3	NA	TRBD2	TGCGCCAGCAGTATAGCGGGGGGAGATTCAGATACGCAGTATTTT	CASSIAGGDSDTQYF
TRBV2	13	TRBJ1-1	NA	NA	TGTGCCAGGGCGGGAGGAAACAACCCTGAAGCTTTCTTT	CARAGGNNPEAFF
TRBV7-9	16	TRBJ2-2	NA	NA	TGTGCCAGCAGCTTAAATACAGGCGCGAACACCGGGGAGCTGTTTTTT	CASSLNTGANTGELFF
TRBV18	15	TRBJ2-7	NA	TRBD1	TGTGCCAGCTCACCCTCGGGACAGGGGGCCTACGAGCAGTACTTC	CASSPSGQGAYEQYF